This TCR beta chain appears in the sequencing data of a study of blood T cells in healthy people across ages. Overall study findings and caveats: Expanded clonotype shifts may have been confounded, as the donors had an unknown CMV status.

The CDR3 covers 15 residues. Germline values: CDR1 MNHEY, CDR2 SMNVEV (reference sequence). Trimming cost V 6 bases and J 5 bases; bases outside gene matches: 11. Notes on this clonotype: Its antigen is unidentified.

A second PCR of 7 to 11 cycles used a sample-barcoded 5' primer and a J-beta primer mix. In TCRdb, the 5' RACE reads were re-called with MiXCR into one record per CDR3 protein. The table lists 800,000 to 950,000 distinct CDR3 sequences, 25% to 35% of them singletons, with 10% to 13% in the top ten. These data were also reused for a study on T cells of mothers and their children. This second study says: The yield was over 8 million TCR beta CDR3 reads from each mother and approximately 3 million from each child. Compared with unrelated pairs, related mother-child pairs had slightly higher, non-significant overlap. Across the analysis, no persistent microchimeric T cell clones were detected.

V usage is TRBV27 and J usage is TRBJ1-2; TRBD1 agrees at 8 bases. This receptor was taken from a woman aged 40 to 55 in good health. Sequencing used blood. The DNA of the CDR3 is TGTGCCAGCAGCTGGTCAGGGGGCGGTCGGTATGGCTACACCTTC. Its translation is CASSWSGGGRYGYTF.